The source of this T cell receptor beta chain is a study of T cell responses to AZD1222 COVID-19 vaccine. Whole-study context: Analysis merged second doses at about 4 or about 12 weeks.

Method: immunoSEQ multiplex PCR; TCRdb's copy keeps in-frame clones and lacks some. The sample contains 90,000 to 150,000 clones, about 83% of which appear only once. Germline V CDR1 and CDR2: GTSNPN, SVGIG (reference sequence). The V gene lost 4 bases and the J gene lost 2 bases, with 12 bases spanning the gap. The CDR3 extends over 13 amino acids. With regard to this clone: Its cognate antigen is unknown.

Study-level points and caveats: The donors showed a predominance of white British ancestry and of females, with possible underestimation of clonal diversity. Among AZD1222 vaccinees, only six were seropositive at baseline.

The V call is TRBV30, the J call TRBJ2-7; no clear D. The specimen comprised peripheral blood, sampled on day 0 of AZD1222 vaccination. The sequence was obtained from an adult in good health. CDR3 region: CAWTINPAYEQYF. In nucleotides, the CDR3 is TGTGCCTGGACAATAAACCCTGCCTACGAGCAGTACTTC.